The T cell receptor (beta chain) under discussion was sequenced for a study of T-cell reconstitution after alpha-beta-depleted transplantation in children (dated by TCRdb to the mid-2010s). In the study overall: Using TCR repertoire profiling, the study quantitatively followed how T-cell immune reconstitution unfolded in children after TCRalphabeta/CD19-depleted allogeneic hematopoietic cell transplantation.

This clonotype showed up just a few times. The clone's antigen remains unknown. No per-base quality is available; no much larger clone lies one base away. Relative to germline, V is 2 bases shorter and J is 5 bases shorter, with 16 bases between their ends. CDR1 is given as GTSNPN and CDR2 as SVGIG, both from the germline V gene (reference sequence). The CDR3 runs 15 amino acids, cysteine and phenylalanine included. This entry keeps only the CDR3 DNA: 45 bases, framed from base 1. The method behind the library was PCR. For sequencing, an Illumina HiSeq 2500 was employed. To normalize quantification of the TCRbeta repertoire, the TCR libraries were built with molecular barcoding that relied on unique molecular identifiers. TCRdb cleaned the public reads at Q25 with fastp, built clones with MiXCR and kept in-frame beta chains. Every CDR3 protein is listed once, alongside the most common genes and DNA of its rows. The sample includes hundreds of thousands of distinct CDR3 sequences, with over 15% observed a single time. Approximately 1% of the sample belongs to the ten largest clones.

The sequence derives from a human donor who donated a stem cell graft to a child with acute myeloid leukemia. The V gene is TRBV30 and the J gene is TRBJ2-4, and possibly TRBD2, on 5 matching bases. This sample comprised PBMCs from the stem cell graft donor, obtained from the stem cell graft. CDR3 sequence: CAWSYSGYRENIQYF. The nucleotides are TGTGCCTGGAGTTACAGCGGATACCGGGAAAACATTCAGTACTTC.